This TCR beta chain was sequenced in a study of T cells in women clearing cervical HPV infection. V lost 1 base, J lost 5 bases, and 5 bases stayed unmatched. Germline CDR1 and CDR2: KGHSH and LQKENI. CDR3 length equals 16 residues. The assay was immunoSEQ multiplex PCR, and TCRdb's table has in-frame clones only and misses some. The repertoire shows tens of thousands of clones; the top ten hold more than 6.5%. Cervical HPV DNA detected by MY09/MY11 PCR, typed by dot-blot. Notes on this clone: The read finishes 3 residues shy of the CDR3 end, and the germline J gene is used to complete it.

The sequence was obtained from a woman between 18 and 75 years old with a cervical HPV16 infection that either progressed to CIN3+ or cleared (not recorded which). The V call is TRBV18, the J call TRBJ1-6; 7 bases agree with TRBD1. The source material was blood buffy coat. CDR3 bases read: TGTGCCAGCTCACCACGAGTGGGACAGAATAATTCACCC. Translation gives CASSPRVGQNNSP. The whole CDR3 is CASSPRVGQNNSPLHF.